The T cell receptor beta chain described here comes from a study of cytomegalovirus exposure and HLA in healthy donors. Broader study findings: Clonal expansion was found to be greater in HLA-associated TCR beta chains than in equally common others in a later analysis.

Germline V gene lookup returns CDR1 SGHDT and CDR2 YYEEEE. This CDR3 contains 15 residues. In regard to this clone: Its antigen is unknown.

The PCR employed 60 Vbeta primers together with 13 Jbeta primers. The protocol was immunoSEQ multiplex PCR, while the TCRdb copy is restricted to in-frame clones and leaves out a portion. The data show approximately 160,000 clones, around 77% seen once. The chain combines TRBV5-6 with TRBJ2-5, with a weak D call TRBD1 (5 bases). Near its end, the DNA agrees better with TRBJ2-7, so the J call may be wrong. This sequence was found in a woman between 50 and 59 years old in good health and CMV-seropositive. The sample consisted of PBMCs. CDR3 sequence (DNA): TGTGCCAGCAGCTTGCAAGGCCTTAAAGGGGTCGAGCAGTACTTC. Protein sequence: CASSLQGLKGVEQYF.